This TCR beta chain was recorded in a study of T cells in Graves' hyperthyroidism and ophthalmopathy. Study observations and caveats: Most thyroid-expanded clonotypes above 0.001 were also found in blood. A model of 13 V-J features distinguished ophthalmopathy from stable hyperthyroidism.

Ten or more counts support this clonotype. Its antigen is not known. Reasons for excluding patients were uncontrolled infection, other autoimmune disease, pregnancy or lactation. Amplified TCR beta CDR3 regions derived from RNA transcripts. HTBI primers were used for first-round RT-PCR of the TCR CDR3. TCRdb analysed the multiplex PCR reads with MiXCR anew, one entry per CDR3 protein. The sample lists 350,000 to 400,000 distinct CDR3 sequences; approximately 15% were seen once. This TCR was sampled from a woman aged 25 to 39 with Graves' hyperthyroidism. The sequenced sample was blood.

This CDR3 reads CASSQEIGTGTYGYTF. Written as DNA, the CDR3 is TGTGCCAGCAGCCAAGAAATCGGGACAGGTACCTATGGCTACACCTTC. This chain connects TRBV3-1 to TRBJ1-2, with TRBD1 matching over 8 bases. Trimming took 0 bases from V and 4 from J; bases not matched to a gene: 7. Germline lookup yields CDR1 LGHDT and CDR2 YNNKEL (reference sequence). This CDR3 contains 16 residues.